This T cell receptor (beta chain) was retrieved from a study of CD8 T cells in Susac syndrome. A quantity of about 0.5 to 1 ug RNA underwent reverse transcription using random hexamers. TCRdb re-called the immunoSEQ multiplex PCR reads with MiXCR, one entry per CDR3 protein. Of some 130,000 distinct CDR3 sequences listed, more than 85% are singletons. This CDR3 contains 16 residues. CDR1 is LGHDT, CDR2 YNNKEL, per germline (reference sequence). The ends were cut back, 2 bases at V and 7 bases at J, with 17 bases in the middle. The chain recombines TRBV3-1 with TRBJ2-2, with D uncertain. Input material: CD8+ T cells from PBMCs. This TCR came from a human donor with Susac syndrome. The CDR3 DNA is TGTGCCAGCAGCCAATCGCCCCTCGTGACGATCGGGGAGCTGTTTTTT. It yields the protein CASSQSPLVTIGELFF.